The next 30 T cell receptor beta chains were all read from a single sample in a study of tissue T cells after allogeneic stem cell transplantation. Clones were sequenced by immunoSEQ multiplex PCR, and TCRdb holds only the in-frame ones, with some missing. The repertoire holds approximately 5,700 clones, with roughly 44% as singletons. As for time point: mouse harvest day 14 after allogeneic transplant. Tail vein injection delivered 10^7 T-cell-depleted bone marrow cells and 10^6 splenic CD5+ T cells. Input material: gut tissue. The receptors were sampled from a female BALB/c mouse given C57BL/6 T cells with graft-versus-host disease after an allogeneic hematopoietic cell transplant.

A remark on this clone: All gene names here are mouse names. The sequenced part of the CDR3 DNA is TGTGCCAGCAGTCAACAGGGTGCAGAAACGCTGTAT. The encoded protein is CASSQQGAETLY. The whole CDR3 region reads CASSQQGAETLYF. The chain couples TRBV26 to TRBJ2-3; maybe TRBD1 (5 bases). Coverage ceases 1 residue before the CDR3 finishes, and the germline J gene fills in the end. The CDR3 extends over 13 amino acids. The germline V gene encodes CDR1 KGHPV and CDR2 FQNQEV (reference sequence). V shed 4 bases and J shed 1 base, with 6 bases lying between them. Variable domain in full (rest from reference TRBV26 and TRBJ2-3): NSKVIQTPRYLVKGQGQKAKMRCIPEKGHPVVFWYQQNKNNEFKFLINFQNQEVLQQIDMTEKRFSAECPSNSPCSLEIQSSEAGDSALYLCASSQQGAETLYFGSGTRLTVL.

With regard to this clone: Gene names and germline match the mouse. Sequencing ends 1 residue short of the CDR3 end; the germline J gene provides the rest. This rearrangement joins TRBV12-1 to TRBJ2-1; 9 positions match TRBD2. J was trimmed by 5 bases and V by 4 bases; bases with no gene match: 8. The germline gives CDR1 SGHSN, CDR2 HYEKVE. CDR3 size: 15 residues. The CDR3 loop is CASSPGGGENAEQFF. Incomplete CDR3 DNA: TGTGCCAGCTCCCCTGGGGGGGGCGAGAATGCTGAGCAGTTC.

In regard to this clone: Mouse gene names apply. The covered CDR3 bases are TGTGCCAGCAGCTTAGCGGTCCGGAACCAAGACACCCAGTAC. It encodes CASSLAVRNQDTQY. From start to end, the CDR3 is CASSLAVRNQDTQYF. The chain carries TRBV3 and TRBJ2-5; D unresolved. The CDR3 end is not reached by the read, which stops 1 residue before it; the germline J gene fills it in. Trimming pared 0 bases from V and 0 bases from J, leaving 7 bases between. Germline V gene sequence: CDR1 SNHLY, CDR2 FYNGKV (reference sequence). The CDR3 spans 15 residues.

This clone was seen a few times. The germline and genes are mouse ones. With the read ending 1 residue before the CDR3 end, the germline J gene is used to fill in that end. The chain uses TRBV3 and TRBJ1-4; no reliable D call. Germline CDR1 and CDR2: SNHLY and FYNGKV (reference sequence). V dropped 2 bases and J dropped 3 bases, with 7 bases sitting between them. The CDR3 runs to 14 residues. The CDR3 loop is CASSLITANERLFF. CDR3 DNA (partial): TGTGCCAGCAGCTTAATAACAGCCAACGAAAGATTATTT.

In this sample, this clone turned up a few times. These gene names are mouse names. Read sequence stops 1 residue before the CDR3 end, and the germline J gene provides the missing end. The rearrangement uses TRBV1 and TRBJ1-5; TRBD1 might be the D (6 bases). The CDR3 sequence is 15 residues long. Germline V gene sequence: CDR1 NSQYPW, CDR2 LRSPGD (reference sequence). V dropped 3 bases and J dropped 3 bases, with 12 bases sitting between them. CDR3 DNA (partial): TGCACCTGCAGTGCCACAGGGTGGGGCAACCAGGCTCCGCTT. Translated, it gives CTCSATGWGNQAPL. The full CDR3 protein reads CTCSATGWGNQAPLF.

To note about this clone: The gene names here belong to mouse. The sequence runs out 1 residue before the end of the CDR3; the remainder is reconstructed from the germline J gene. The genes are TRBV26 and TRBJ2-7; 7 nucleotides line up with TRBD1. The V and J ends lost 2 bases and 4 bases, in that order; junction bases with no gene match: 5. Germline values: CDR1 KGHPV, CDR2 FQNQEV (reference sequence). This CDR3 region has 14 residues. The CDR3 spells CASSLRGQNYEQYF. Partial CDR3 DNA: TGTGCCAGCAGTCTGAGGGGACAGAATTATGAACAGTAC.

This clone was counted between two and nine times. All gene names here are mouse names. From the germline J gene comes the end of the CDR3, since the read stops 1 residue before it. This rearrangement joins TRBV13-2 to TRBJ1-6; possible D gene TRBD1, 6 bases. TRBJ1-6 is identified as an open reading frame with a role that is uncertain. The ends were cut back, 3 bases at V and 4 bases at J, with 8 bases in the middle. The CDR3 runs to 14 residues. Germline V gene data show CDR1 as NNHNN and CDR2 as SYGAGS (reference sequence). The CDR3 region is CASGGGHYNSPLYF. Partial CDR3 DNA: TGTGCCAGCGGTGGGGGACATTATAATTCGCCCCTCTAC.

This clone was seen just once. One end of the junction is discordant with germline, which a read error may explain. Each gene name is a mouse one. The sequence runs out 1 residue before the end of the CDR3; the remainder is reconstructed from the germline J gene. The chain couples TRBV13-1 to TRBJ2-7; a possible D gene is TRBD1 (5 bases). This CDR3 comprises 15 residues. Germline assignment: CDR1 NSHNY and CDR2 SYGAGN. The covered CDR3 bases are TGTGCCAGCGGTGATGCATCAGGGAGCTCCTATGAACAGTAC. Amino acids: CASGDASGSSYEQY. The complete CDR3 reads CASGDASGSSYEQYF.

Only a few counts were recorded for this clone. Genes here carry mouse names. The observed sequence ends 1 residue before the CDR3 terminus, with the missing tail filled in from the germline J gene. The rearrangement uses TRBV3 and TRBJ2-4, with 7 bases identical to TRBD1. This CDR3 region has 13 residues. Germline CDR1 reads SNHLY; CDR2 reads FYNGKV (reference sequence). J was trimmed by 5 bases and V by 4 bases; bases with no gene match: 3. The CDR3 bases that were read are TGTGCCAGCAGCTCCTCAGGGGGAAACACCTTGTAC. Translation gives CASSSSGGNTLY. The entire CDR3 protein is CASSSSGGNTLYF.

In regard to this clone: Gene names are the mouse ones. CDR3 DNA (partial): TGTGCCAGCAGTCTGGTGGGGGCCCCCGGGCAGCTCTAC. Its translation: CASSLVGAPGQLY. The full CDR3 protein reads CASSLVGAPGQLYF. This chain links TRBV26 with TRBJ2-2; D tentatively fits TRBD1 or TRBD2 (6 bases each). The read ends 1 residue shy of where the CDR3 ends; the end is completed using the germline J gene. Trimming removed 2 bases from V and 6 bases from J, with 10 bases in between. Germline CDR1 and CDR2: KGHPV and FQNQEV (reference sequence). The CDR3 runs to 14 residues. Drawing the rest from reference TRBV26 and TRBJ2-2, the complete variable domain is NSKVIQTPRYLVKGQGQKAKMRCIPEKGHPVVFWYQQNKNNEFKFLINFQNQEVLQQIDMTEKRFSAECPSNSPCSLEIQSSEAGDSALYLCASSLVGAPGQLYFGEGSKLTVL.

On this clone itself: Gene names and germline match the mouse. Read coverage stops 1 residue before the CDR3 terminus; the germline J gene supplies the remainder. This rearrangement joins TRBV23 to TRBJ2-3. The CDR3 length is 14 residues. The V gene's germline CDR1 is KGHTA and CDR2 FQNQQP. Here the CDR3 reads CSSSQGQSAETLYF. The sequenced part of the CDR3 DNA is TGCTCCAGCAGTCAAGGGCAGAGTGCAGAAACGCTGTAT.

As regards this clone: Mouse gene names apply. The CDR3: CASSSPGLGAETLYF. Partial CDR3 DNA: TGTGCCAGCAGCTCCCCGGGACTGGGGGCAGAAACGCTGTAT. The chain recombines TRBV15 with TRBJ2-3, with 10 positions matching TRBD2. The DNA ends 1 residue before the CDR3 does, and the rest of the CDR3 is filled in from the germline J gene. The CDR3 spans 15 residues. With V trimmed by 6 bases and J by 3 bases, 6 bases remained unmatched. The germline V gene has CDR1 SGHND and CDR2 FRSKSL.

About this clone itself: Gene and germline names: mouse. The read terminates 1 residue before the CDR3 end, so the remaining end is supplied by the germline J gene. The chain joins TRBV26 to TRBJ1-6; 7 bases map to TRBD1. TRBJ1-6 is given ORF status, its function remaining uncertain. The CDR3 covers 14 residues. V trimming: 6 bases; J trimming: 5 bases; junction bases outside the gene matches: 4. The germline CDR1 and CDR2 sequences are KGHPV and FQNQEV (reference sequence). CDR3 DNA, as far as it was read: TGTGCCAGCAGAGAGGGACAGAATAATTCGCCCCTCTAC. Residues: CASREGQNNSPLY. The CDR3, in full, reads CASREGQNNSPLYF.

In its sample, this clone was seen once. Mouse gene names apply. The CDR3 extends 1 residue past the end of the read, so its final part is completed from the germline J gene. This chain joins TRBV2 and TRBJ2-5; 8 bases agree with TRBD2. The germline V gene encodes CDR1 LGHNA and CDR2 YSYQKL. This CDR3 is built from 15 residues. V lost 0 bases, J lost 8 bases, and 7 bases stayed unmatched. Incomplete CDR3 DNA: TGTGCCAGCAGCCAAGACGGGGGGGGCGATGGCACCCAGTAC. Translation gives CASSQDGGGDGTQY. The full CDR3 protein reads CASSQDGGGDGTQYF.

On this clone itself: A far larger clone is just one base off, so this is likely a read error. The genes are named according to mouse. The CDR3 extends 1 residue past the end of the read, so its final part is completed from the germline J gene. V gene TRBV13-1 combines with J gene TRBJ2-7, with 11 bases lining up with TRBD1. The V and J ends lost 4 bases and 3 bases, in that order; junction bases with no gene match: 3. Germline V gives CDR1 NSHNY, CDR2 SYGAGN. The CDR3 is 14 amino acids. Incomplete CDR3 DNA: TGTGCCAGCAGTCCCGGGACAGGGGGCTATGAACAGTAC. It codes for CASSPGTGGYEQY. The entire CDR3 reads CASSPGTGGYEQYF.

With regard to this clone: Genes here carry mouse names. The read comes to an end 1 residue before the CDR3 does, leaving the germline J gene to fill in the end. This chain connects TRBV17 to TRBJ2-3; 13 bases map to TRBD2. J lost 1 base, V lost 6 bases, and 4 bases had no gene match. Germline assignment: CDR1 MNHDT and CDR2 YYDKIL. The CDR3 totals 16 residues. CDR3 in amino acids: CASRDWGGRGAETLYF. The sequenced part of the CDR3 DNA is TGTGCTAGCAGGGACTGGGGGGGCAGAGGTGCAGAAACGCTGTAT.

In its sample, this clone ranks as medium-sized. Here the gene names and germline are mouse. Coverage ceases 1 residue before the CDR3 finishes, and the germline J gene fills in the end. This chain joins TRBV15 and TRBJ2-7; 9 bases are shared with TRBD2. The CDR3 covers 16 residues. Germline CDR1 SGHND, CDR2 FRSKSL. The trim removed 3 bases at V and 0 bases at J, leaving 6 bases unmatched. Partial CDR3 DNA: TGTGCCAGCAGTTTGGGCTGGGGGGGGAGCTCCTATGAACAGTAC. It yields the protein CASSLGWGGSSYEQY. The entire CDR3 protein is CASSLGWGGSSYEQYF.

As regards this clone: The gene symbols are mouse symbols. The read gets to within 1 residue of the CDR3 end, and the germline J gene fills in the rest. The rearrangement joins TRBV26 to TRBJ2-1, with D possibly matching TRBD1 (6 bases). V lost 4 bases to trimming and J lost 5 bases, with 9 bases between them. The V gene's germline CDR1 is KGHPV and CDR2 FQNQEV (reference sequence). The CDR3 covers 13 residues. CDR3 amino acids: CASSQSGDAEQFF. The CDR3 DNA, read in part, is TGTGCCAGCAGTCAGTCAGGGGATGCTGAGCAGTTC.

There are a few counts of this clone. The genes and germline here are from mouse. The read falls 1 residue short of the CDR3 end, and the missing part is taken from the germline J gene. The chain uses TRBV13-2 and TRBJ2-2; 9 bases are shared with TRBD2. Trimming cost V 2 bases and J 3 bases; bases outside gene matches: 8. Per germline, CDR1 NNHNN and CDR2 SYGAGS (reference sequence). The CDR3 is 17 residues long. CDR3 bases read: TGTGCCAGCGGTGAAGTGGGGGGGCGCATGGACACCGGGCAGCTCTAC. It translates to CASGEVGGRMDTGQLY. In full, the CDR3 reads CASGEVGGRMDTGQLYF.

This clone occurred a few times. Genes and germline come from the mouse. The read terminates 1 residue before the CDR3 end, so the remaining end is supplied by the germline J gene. This chain uses TRBV26 with TRBJ2-1, with 9 nucleotides matching TRBD1. V gave up 7 bases and J gave up 8 bases; unmatched junction bases: 6. CDR1 and CDR2 from the germline V gene are KGHPV and FQNQEV (reference sequence). The CDR3 is 13 residues long. The sequenced CDR3 bases are TGTGCCAGCACGGGACAGGGATTGACTGAGCAGTTC. Its translation is CASTGQGLTEQF. The complete CDR3 reads CASTGQGLTEQFF.

Points on this clone: Any gene name here is a mouse gene name. With the read ending 1 residue before the CDR3 end, the germline J gene is used to fill in that end. This chain connects TRBV31 to TRBJ1-6; the D gene is possibly TRBD1 (6 bases). TRBJ1-6 is classed as an ORF, of uncertain function. The germline CDR1 and CDR2 sequences are GKSSPN and SITVG. V lost 0 bases and J 4 bases, leaving 10 bases between the germline ends. CDR3 length: 15 amino acids. The CDR3 loop reads CAWSLRDTYNSPLYF. The sequenced CDR3 bases are TGTGCCTGGAGTCTCCGGGACACTTATAATTCGCCCCTCTAC.

On this clone: Gene names are the mouse ones. The sample contains more than one DNA sequence encoding this CDR3. CDR3 region: CASSLGISGNTLYF. The CDR3 DNA, read in part, is TGTGCCAGCAGTCTCGGCATTTCTGGAAATACGCTCTAT. The chain couples TRBV26 to TRBJ1-3; D remains ambiguous. The CDR3 end falls 1 residue outside the read, so it is completed with the germline J gene. V was pared by 3 bases and J by 0 bases, with 6 bases between. Germline values: CDR1 KGHPV, CDR2 FQNQEV (reference sequence). The CDR3 is 14 amino acids.

As for this clone: Mouse germline and gene names are used. Coverage ceases 1 residue before the CDR3 finishes, and the germline J gene fills in the end. V is TRBV26 and J is TRBJ2-5, with 11 positions matching TRBD2. Germline CDR1 is KGHPV and CDR2 is FQNQEV (reference sequence). The trim removed 2 bases at V and 6 bases at J, leaving 4 bases unmatched. The CDR3 covers 15 residues. Partial CDR3 DNA: TGTGCCAGCAGTCTGAACTGGGGGGGCGCGGACACCCAGTAC. Protein: CASSLNWGGADTQY. The CDR3 reads in full as CASSLNWGGADTQYF.

About this clone: The genes and germline here are from mouse. Coverage ceases 1 residue before the CDR3 finishes, and the germline J gene fills in the end. The rearrangement joins TRBV3 to TRBJ1-6, with D possibly matching TRBD1 (6 bases). TRBJ1-6 is reported as an ORF; its role is uncertain. Per germline, CDR1 SNHLY and CDR2 FYNGKV (reference sequence). V lost 5 bases and J 1 base, leaving 9 bases between the germline ends. This CDR3 contains 15 residues. CDR3 residues: CASSQDRSYNSPLYF. CDR3 bases read: TGTGCCAGCAGCCAGGACAGATCCTATAATTCGCCCCTCTAC.

This clone has a handful of counts. The gene symbols are mouse symbols. The CDR3 end falls 1 residue outside the read, so it is completed with the germline J gene. This sequence joins TRBV19 and TRBJ2-4; D remains ambiguous. Trimming removed 1 base at V and 1 base at J, with 7 bases between. The CDR3 loop spans 14 amino acids. Germline V gene sequence: CDR1 FNHDT, CDR2 SITEND (reference sequence). The CDR3 spells CASSITGGQNTLYF. The DNA read from the CDR3 is TGTGCCAGCAGTATAACGGGTGGTCAAAACACCTTGTAC.

Concerning this clone: All gene names here are mouse names. The read falls 1 residue short of the CDR3 end, and the missing part is taken from the germline J gene. This chain joins TRBV13-1 and TRBJ1-2; TRBD1 matches at 9 bases. The CDR3 is 14 residues long. The germline gives CDR1 NSHNY, CDR2 SYGAGN. Trimming at V came to 6 bases and at J to 0 bases, leaving 3 bases not matched to a gene. The CDR3 protein is CASKGQGTNSDYTF. CDR3 DNA, as far as it was read: TGTGCCAGCAAGGGACAGGGAACAAACTCCGACTACACC.

Of note for this clone: Mouse gene names and germline throughout. The read halts 1 residue ahead of the CDR3 end, with the missing end drawn from the germline J gene. This chain links TRBV15 with TRBJ2-7, with TRBD2 identical over 7 bases. V shed 3 bases and J 0 bases; nucleotides not matched to a gene: 2. Germline loops: CDR1 SGHND, CDR2 FRSKSL. This CDR3 comprises 14 residues. The CDR3 loop is CASSFGGSSYEQYF. Incomplete CDR3 DNA: TGTGCCAGCAGTTTTGGGGGGAGCTCCTATGAACAGTAC.

Remarks on this clone: The genes and germline here are from mouse. The CDR3 end lies 1 residue beyond the end of the read and is filled in from the germline J gene. The chain joins TRBV26 to TRBJ1-1, with D unresolved. V lost 3 bases and J 1 base, leaving 6 bases between the germline ends. CDR1 and CDR2 from the germline V gene are KGHPV and FQNQEV (reference sequence). This CDR3 has 13 amino acids. The CDR3 is CASSLRRNTEVFF. CDR3 DNA, as far as it was read: TGTGCCAGCAGTCTCCGCAGAAACACAGAAGTCTTC.

This clone is labeled as medium-sized (0.01 to 0.1%). Gene names are the mouse ones. The read gets to within 1 residue of the CDR3 end, and the germline J gene fills in the rest. The chain has TRBV26 and TRBJ1-2, with TRBD1 matching over 7 bases. V was clipped by 4 bases and J by 3 bases; unmatched bases: 2. This CDR3 comprises 13 residues. Germline V lookup: CDR1 KGHPV, CDR2 FQNQEV (reference sequence). The CDR3 bases that were read are TGTGCCAGCAGTCACAGGGGAGACTCCGACTACACC. This gives the protein CASSHRGDSDYT. In full, the CDR3 is CASSHRGDSDYTF.

By frequency in the sample, this clone is medium-sized (0.01 to 0.1%). The germline and genes are mouse ones. The read terminates 1 residue ahead of where the CDR3 ends, so the germline J gene completes it. Other DNA sequences in this sample translate to the same CDR3. The J gene is TRBJ2-7, the V gene TRBV3; the D is unclear. V gave up 5 bases and J gave up 0 bases, with 5 bases separating them. Germline-derived CDR1 and CDR2 are SNHLY and FYNGKV (reference sequence). This CDR3 is 12 amino acids long. Incomplete CDR3 DNA: TGTGCCAGCAGCCCCTCCTCCTATGAACAGTAC. This codes for CASSPSSYEQY. The entire CDR3 reads CASSPSSYEQYF.